These 4 T cell receptor beta chains originate from one sample sequenced in a study of blood T cell repertoires in COVID-19. Assay: immunoSEQ multiplex PCR; the TCRdb copy retains only in-frame clones and omits some. The sample consists of under 70,000 clones, 80% to 95% of them appearing once. Sequencing was performed on peripheral blood. These receptors originate from a human donor with active COVID-19. The donor label of this sample is uncertain.

This chain joins TRBV18 and TRBJ2-6; D is perhaps TRBD1 (6 bases). CDR1 and CDR2 from the germline V gene are KGHSH and LQKENI. Trimming removed 6 bases from V and 13 bases from J, with 16 bases in between. CDR3 length: 13 amino acids. For the CDR3, the DNA is TGTGCCAGCTCCCAGACGGACAGCCTTGTCCTGACTTTC. Amino acids: CASSQTDSLVLTF. The complete variable domain, with remaining parts taken from reference TRBV18 and TRBJ2-6, reads NAGVMQNPRHLVRRRGQEARLRCSPMKGHSHVYWYRQLPEEGLKFMVYLQKENIIDESGMPKERFSAEFPKEGPSILRIQQVVRGDSAAYFCASSQTDSLVLTFGAGSRLTVL.

The chain links TRBV6-5 to TRBJ2-7, with TRBD1 as a possible D gene (5 bases). The V gene's germline CDR1 is MNHEY and CDR2 SVGAGI. Deletions cut 7 bases from V and 3 bases from J, with 10 bases between. CDR3 size: 12 residues. CDR3 bases: TGTGCCAGCACAGGACACCACTACGAGCAGTACTTC. Protein product: CASTGHHYEQYF.

This sequence joins TRBV3-1 (or the pseudogene TRBV3-2) and TRBJ1-2; TRBD1 agrees at 8 bases. V gave up 4 bases and J gave up 3 bases; unmatched junction bases: 1. CDR3 length: 13 residues. Germline lookup yields CDR1 LGHDT and CDR2 YNNKEL (reference sequence). The DNA for the CDR3 is TGTGCCAGCAGCCGGACAGGGTACTATGGCTACACCTTC. This translates into CASSRTGYYGYTF.

This chain uses TRBV7-9 with TRBJ2-7, with 9 bases lining up with TRBD1. This CDR3 comprises 14 residues. The germline V gene has CDR1 SEHNR and CDR2 FQNEAQ (reference sequence). V was pared by 5 bases and J by 5 bases, with 7 bases of the junction left unmatched. Here the CDR3 reads CASSPRDRVHEQYV. CDR3 DNA sequence: TGTGCCAGCAGCCCCCGGGACAGGGTCCACGAGCAGTACGTC.